Following are 5 T cell receptor beta chains from one sample sequenced in a study of long-term antiretroviral therapy in people with HIV. Assay version v3.0 of immunoSEQ was used, and it was run at survey level. This table comes from immunoSEQ multiplex PCR, and its TCRdb copy is limited to in-frame clones, with some not included. The data contain around 25,000 clones, around 86% of them singletons. The material sequenced was unsorted PBMCs, taken 1.9 years after starting antiretroviral therapy. The receptors here all came from a woman younger than 45 with HIV.

The chain has TRBV4-1 and TRBJ1-2, with TRBD1 matching over 10 bases. In germline, CDR1 is MGHRA, CDR2 YSYEKL. The CDR3 has 17 amino acids. With 0 bases clipped from V and 5 bases from J, the junction kept 9 bases outside the gene matches. The CDR3 loop is CASSQDPGTGESYGYTF. The CDR3 DNA reads as TGCGCCAGCAGCCAAGATCCGGGGACAGGGGAATCTTATGGCTACACCTTC.

This clone was found once. The genes are TRBV10-3 and TRBJ2-7; D is perhaps TRBD1 (5 bases). CDR3 length: 14 residues. Trimming stripped 3 bases from V and 4 bases from J, with 13 bases between. Germline V CDR1 and CDR2: ENHRY, SYGVKD. CDR3 nucleotides: TGTGCCATCAGTGACAGGGTAGTGGTGTACGAGCAGTACTTC. Residues: CAISDRVVVYEQYF.

The V and J genes are TRBV30 and TRBJ1-5; D remains unclear. Deletions cut 0 bases from V and 8 bases from J, with 20 bases between. This CDR3 contains 16 residues. The germline V gene encodes CDR1 GTSNPN and CDR2 SVGIG (reference sequence). For the CDR3, the DNA is TGTGCCTGGAGTGTACCTCAACCCGGCCGGCACGAGCCCCAGCATTTT. As protein: CAWSVPQPGRHEPQHF.

This clone has a single count. CDR3 DNA sequence: TGTGCCTGGAGAATTTTACGGACGGCGAACACTGAAGCTTTCTTT. It is translated as CAWRILRTANTEAFF. J is TRBJ1-1 and V is TRBV30; the D is unclear. The CDR3 length is 15 residues. Germline V CDR1 and CDR2: GTSNPN, SVGIG (reference sequence). V lost 3 bases, J lost 1 base, and 15 bases lay in between.

This rearrangement joins TRBV5-1 to TRBJ2-5; D is uncertain. CDR1 and CDR2 (germline): SGHRS, YFSETQ. V was pared by 3 bases and J by 3 bases, with 6 bases between. CDR3 length: 12 residues. Written as DNA, the CDR3 is TGCGCCAGCAGCTGGAACAAAGAGACCCAGTACTTC. Encoded protein: CASSWNKETQYF.